This T cell receptor beta chain was obtained from a study of T cells in Graves' hyperthyroidism and ophthalmopathy. There are many counts of this clonotype. The CDR3 is 15 amino acids. CDR1 is SGHRS, CDR2 YFSETQ, per germline. The trim removed 4 bases at V and 1 base at J, leaving 7 bases unmatched. RNA transcripts served as the template for amplifying TCR beta CDR3 regions. A first-round RT-PCR of the TCR CDR3 used the HTBI primer set. Each CDR3 protein gets one entry after TCRdb re-called the multiplex PCR reads with MiXCR. The top ten clones hold around 40% of a sample with about 380,000 distinct CDR3 sequences, approximately 17% of them seen once.

This TCR was recovered from a man between 18 and 29 years old with Graves' ophthalmopathy. V and J are TRBV5-1 and TRBJ1-2; 7 bases match TRBD1. Material: blood. The CDR3 region has the DNA TGCGCCAGCAGCGCAGACAGGGAAATTAACTATGGCTACACCTTC. Its protein is CASSADREINYGYTF.